The present TCR beta chain was sequenced within a study of blood T cell repertoires in COVID-19. CDR1 is MNHNY, CDR2 SVGAGI, per germline (reference sequence). V dropped 1 base and J dropped 5; count of bases not matched to a gene: 8. The CDR3 totals 15 residues. The assay was immunoSEQ multiplex PCR, and TCRdb's table has in-frame clones only and misses some. Of about 440,000 clones detected, 90% appear once; the ten largest clones hold 0.6%. This sequence joins TRBV6-6 and TRBJ2-7; 7 bases align to TRBD1. Sequenced input: PBMCs or T cells enriched from blood (not recorded which). The clonotype comes from a man aged 18-30 years who had recovered from COVID-19. The CDR3 DNA sequence: TGTGCCAGCAGTTACTTAGGGGACAGTAAAAACGAGCAGTACTTC. This gives the protein CASSYLGDSKNEQYF.